This record concerns one TCR beta chain sequence. Trimming left V 7 bases short and J 6 bases short, with 16 bases between. Looked up from germline, CDR1 is ENHRY and CDR2 is SYGVKD. The CDR3 totals 13 residues. The repertoire was sequenced with immunoSEQ multiplex PCR; TCRdb's copy has only in-frame clones and lacks some. Seen here are around 83,000 clones, 90% to 95% observed once, and the top ten hold more than 0.2%. This sample stems from a study of technical replicates of blood from a few donors. This sequence was found in a human donor in good health. V is TRBV10-3 and J is TRBJ2-7; no firm D call. The sample taken for sequencing was T cells isolated from PBMCs. This CDR3 is CAITVSAMAEQYF. In DNA, the CDR3 is TGTGCCATCACCGTCTCCGCAATGGCCGAGCAGTACTTC.